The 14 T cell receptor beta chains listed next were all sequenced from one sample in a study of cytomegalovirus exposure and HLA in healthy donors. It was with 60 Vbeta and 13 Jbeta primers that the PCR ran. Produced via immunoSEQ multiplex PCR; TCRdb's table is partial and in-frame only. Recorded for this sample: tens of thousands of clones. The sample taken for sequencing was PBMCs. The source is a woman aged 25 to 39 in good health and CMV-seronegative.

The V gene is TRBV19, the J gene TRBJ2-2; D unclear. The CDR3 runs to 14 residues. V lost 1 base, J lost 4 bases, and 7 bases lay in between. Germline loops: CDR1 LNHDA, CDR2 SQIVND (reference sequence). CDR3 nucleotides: TGTGCCAGTAGTATAGTACAGAGCACCGGGGAGCTGTTTTTT. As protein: CASSIVQSTGELFF.

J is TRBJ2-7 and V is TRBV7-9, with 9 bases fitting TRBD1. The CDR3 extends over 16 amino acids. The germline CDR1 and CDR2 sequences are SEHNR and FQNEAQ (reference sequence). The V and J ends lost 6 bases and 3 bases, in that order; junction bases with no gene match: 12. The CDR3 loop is CASSRAPGQGGYEQYF. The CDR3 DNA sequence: TGTGCCAGCAGTCGCGCCCCGGGACAGGGAGGCTACGAGCAGTACTTC.

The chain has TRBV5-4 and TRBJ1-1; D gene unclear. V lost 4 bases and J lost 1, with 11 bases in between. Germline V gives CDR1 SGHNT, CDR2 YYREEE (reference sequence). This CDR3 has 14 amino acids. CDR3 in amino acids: CASSPAGRNTEAFF. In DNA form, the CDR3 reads TGTGCCAGCAGCCCTGCGGGTAGGAACACTGAAGCTTTCTTT.

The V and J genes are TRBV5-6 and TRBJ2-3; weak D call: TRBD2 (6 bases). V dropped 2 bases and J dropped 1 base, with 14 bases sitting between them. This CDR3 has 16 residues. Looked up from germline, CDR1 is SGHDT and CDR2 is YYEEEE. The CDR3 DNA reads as TGTGCCAGCAGCTTACGTGGTAGCGGCGGCACAGATACGCAGTATTTT. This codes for CASSLRGSGGTDTQYF.

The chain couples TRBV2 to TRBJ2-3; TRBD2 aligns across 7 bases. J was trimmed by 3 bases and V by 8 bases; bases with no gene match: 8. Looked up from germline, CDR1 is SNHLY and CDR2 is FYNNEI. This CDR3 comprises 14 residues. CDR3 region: CASGGGKGTDTQYF. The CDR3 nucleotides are TGTGCCAGCGGGGGGGGAAAGGGTACAGATACGCAGTATTTT.

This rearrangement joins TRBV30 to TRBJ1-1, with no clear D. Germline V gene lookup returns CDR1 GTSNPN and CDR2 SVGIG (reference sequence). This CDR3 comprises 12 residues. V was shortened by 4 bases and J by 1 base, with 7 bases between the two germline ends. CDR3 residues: CAWKTENTEAFF. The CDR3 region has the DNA TGTGCCTGGAAAACAGAGAACACTGAAGCTTTCTTT.

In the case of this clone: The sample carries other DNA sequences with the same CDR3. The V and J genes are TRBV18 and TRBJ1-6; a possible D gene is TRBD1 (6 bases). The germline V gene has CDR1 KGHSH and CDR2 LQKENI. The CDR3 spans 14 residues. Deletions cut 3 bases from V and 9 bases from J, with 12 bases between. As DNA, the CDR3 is TGTGCCAGCTCACCGAGGACAGACCCTTCACCCCTCCACTTT. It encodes CASSPRTDPSPLHF.

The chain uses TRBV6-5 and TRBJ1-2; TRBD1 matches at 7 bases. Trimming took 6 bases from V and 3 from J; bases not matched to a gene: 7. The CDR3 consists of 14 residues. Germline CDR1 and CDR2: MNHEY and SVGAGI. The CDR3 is CASRPPGTDYGYTF. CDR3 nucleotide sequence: TGTGCCAGCAGACCCCCAGGGACAGACTATGGCTACACCTTC.

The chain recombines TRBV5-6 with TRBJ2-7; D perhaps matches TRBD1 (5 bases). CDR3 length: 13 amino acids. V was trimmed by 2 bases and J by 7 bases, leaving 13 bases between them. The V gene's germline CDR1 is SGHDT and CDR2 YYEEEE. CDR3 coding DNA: TGTGCCAGCAGCTTCACAGGTACTCAAGAGCAGTACTTC. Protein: CASSFTGTQEQYF. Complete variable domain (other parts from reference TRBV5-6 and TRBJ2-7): DAGVTQSPTHLIKTRGQQVTLRCSPKSGHDTVSWYQQALGQGPQFIFQYYEEEERQRGNFPDRFSGHQFPNYSSELNVNALLLGDSALYLCASSFTGTQEQYFGPGTRLTVT.

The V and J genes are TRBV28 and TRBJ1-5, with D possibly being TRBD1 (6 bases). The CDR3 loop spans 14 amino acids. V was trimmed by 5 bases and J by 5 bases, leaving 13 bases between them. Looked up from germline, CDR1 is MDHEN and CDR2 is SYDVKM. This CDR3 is CASSTTGGYQPQHF. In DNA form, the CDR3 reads TGTGCCAGCAGTACGACAGGTGGTTATCAGCCCCAGCATTTT.

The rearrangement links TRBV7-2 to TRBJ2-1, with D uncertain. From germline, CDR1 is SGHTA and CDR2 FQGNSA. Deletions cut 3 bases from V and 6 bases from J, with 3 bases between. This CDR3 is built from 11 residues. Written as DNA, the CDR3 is TGTGCCAGCAGCTTGGCCAATGAGCAGTTCTTC. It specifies CASSLANEQFF. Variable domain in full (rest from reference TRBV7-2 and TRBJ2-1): GAGVSQSPSNKVTEKGKDVELRCDPISGHTALYWYRQSLGQGLEFLIYFQGNSAPDKSGLPSDRFSAERTGGSVSTLTIQRTQQEDSAVYLCASSLANEQFFGPGTRLTVL.

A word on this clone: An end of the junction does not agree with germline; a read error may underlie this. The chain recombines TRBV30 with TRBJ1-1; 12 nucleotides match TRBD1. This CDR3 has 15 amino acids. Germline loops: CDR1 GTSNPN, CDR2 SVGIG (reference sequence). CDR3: CAGSVGQGAVIEAFF. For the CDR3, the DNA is TGTGCCGGGAGTGTGGGACAGGGGGCTGTCATTGAAGCTTTCTTT. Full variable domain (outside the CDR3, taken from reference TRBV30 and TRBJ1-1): SQTIHQWPATLVQPVGSPLSLECTVEGTSNPNLYWYRQAAGRGLQLLFYSVGIGQISSEVPQNLSASRPQDRQFILSSKKLLLSDSGFYLCAGSVGQGAVIEAFFGQGTRLTVV.

In DNA form, the CDR3 reads TGTGCCAGCTCACCGAGGCAGGGTAACAATGAGCAGTTCTTC. Residues: CASSPRQGNNEQFF. V usage is TRBV18 and J usage is TRBJ2-1; TRBD1 is a possible D gene (5 bases). The CDR3 spans 14 residues. Germline CDR1 KGHSH, CDR2 LQKENI. The V end lost 3 bases, the J end lost 5 bases, and 11 bases lay between the germline ends.

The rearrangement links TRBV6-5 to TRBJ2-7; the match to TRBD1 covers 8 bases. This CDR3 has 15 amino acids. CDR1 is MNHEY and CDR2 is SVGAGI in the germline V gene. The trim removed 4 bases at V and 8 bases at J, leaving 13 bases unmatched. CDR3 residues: CASSSLGGTGKKQYF. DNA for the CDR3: TGTGCCAGCAGTTCCCTAGGGGGGACAGGAAAGAAGCAGTACTTC.